The clone carrying this T cell receptor beta chain was observed a single time. Its antigen is as yet unknown. Patients had blood sampled at baseline and again on cycle 4 day 1 and cycle 7 day 1. The data derive from a study of OX40 agonist ivuxolimab in advanced cancers. Measured with immunoSEQ multiplex PCR; TCRdb has only the in-frame clones, and not every one. In the table there are some 23,000 clones, about nine tenths of which are singletons. The study's findings and limits: Patients who responded partially at 0.1-3.0 mg/kg showed clonal expansion ranking among the lowest. Researchers did not determine the expanded peripheral T cells' antigen specificity. On average, a greater number of expanded clones characterised CD8+ T cells relative to CD4+.

Trimming left V 9 bases short and J 2 bases short, with 11 bases between. Germline lookup yields CDR1 MNHEY and CDR2 SMNVEV (reference sequence). The CDR3 covers 13 residues. This clonotype originated in an adult with an advanced solid tumor such as melanoma, head and neck, liver or kidney cancer. The genes are TRBV27 and TRBJ2-1, with D maybe TRBD2 (6 bases). The source material was CD4+ or CD8+ T cells sorted from blood, sampled in a trial of the OX40 agonist ivuxolimab. The CDR3 DNA reads as TGTGCCAGTAATAGCGGCCCCTACAATGAGCAGTTCTTC. Its translation: CASNSGPYNEQFF.